This record concerns one T cell receptor beta chain sequence. What it binds is not known. This specimen belongs to a study of CXCR3-negative and CXCR3-positive naive CD8 T cells. Study in general: Total TRB output reached around 140 million reads, about 1.5 +/- 0.3 million per library.

The CDR3 is 13 residues long. CDR1 and CDR2 from the germline V gene are SGHNT and YENEEA. Study conclusions and caveats: Similar TRBV-TRBJ usage was seen in naive cells (both CXCR3-negative and CXCR3-positive), but memory cells differed. Memory CD8+ T cell repertoires were far less diverse than both naive subsets. Naive cells positive for CXCR3 carried more hydrophobic TRB CDR3s than CXCR3-negative ones.

CD45RO-CCR7+CD27+CD95- cells counted as naive CD8+ T cells. Preparation of TRB cDNA libraries relied on 5' RACE carrying UMI labels. TCRdb re-analyzed the 5' RACE reads; it lists each CDR3 protein once, without DNA. The sample holds 150,000 or so distinct CDR3 sequences. Sample: naive CXCR3+ CD8+ T cells from blood. This sample's subset: CD45RO-CCR7+CD27+CD95- naive CD8+ T cells expressing CXCR3 (TNR3+). The clonotype originates from a human donor in good health. Some clones in this sample may be carry-over from other donors' samples. The rearrangement joins TRBV11-3 to TRBJ2-7. The CDR3 region is CASSFGGSYEQYF. Full variable domain (rest looked up from reference TRBV11-3 and TRBJ2-7): EAGVVQSPRYKIIEKKQPVAFWCNPISGHNTLYWYLQNLGQGPELLIRYENEEAVDDSQLPKDRFSAERLKGVDSTLKIQPAELGDSAVYLCASSFGGSYEQYFGPGTRLTVT.